A single sample is the source of the 2 T cell receptor beta chains below, sequenced in a study of T cells after yellow fever vaccination (dated by TCRdb to the late 2010s). Library construction relied on 5' RACE. Sequencing relied on an Illumina HiSeq 2500. TCRdb handled the public reads itself, with Q25 trimming in fastp and clone calling in MiXCR, and kept productive beta chains. For every CDR3 protein sequence, its rows merge into one entry that carries the most common genes and DNA. Here the sample has under 700,000 distinct CDR3 sequences; about 15% occur a single time. The ten largest clonotypes hold 15% to 20% of the sample. In the paper's terms, the treatment or condition label means: live attenuated yellow fever vaccine strain. The sequenced sample was PBMCs, obtained about 5 days after the first yellow fever vaccination. These receptors all come from a man between 18 and 35 years old who received the YFV17D yellow fever vaccine.

The chain combines TRBV10-3 with TRBJ1-1; 10 positions match TRBD1. The CDR3 has 14 amino acids. Looked up from germline, CDR1 is ENHRY and CDR2 is SYGVKD. J lost 5 bases, V lost 6 bases, and 6 bases had no gene match. The CDR3 loop reads CAIRVDRGETEAFF. DNA for the CDR3: TGTGCCATCAGGGTGGACAGGGGGGAAACTGAAGCTTTCTTT.

This clonotype was counted many times. This chain joins TRBV5-1 and TRBJ2-3; 11 bases align to TRBD2. Losses at the gene ends were 4 bases for V and 2 bases for J; bases not matched to a gene: 3. The CDR3 loop spans 15 amino acids. Germline V lookup: CDR1 SGHRS, CDR2 YFSETQ. The CDR3, as DNA: TGCGCCAGCAGCCAGGGACTAGCGGACACAGATACGCAGTATTTT. It encodes CASSQGLADTDTQYF.